This T cell receptor beta chain was observed in a study of blood T cell repertoires in COVID-19. TCRdb keeps only in-frame clones here, not all; method: immunoSEQ multiplex PCR. The top ten hold around 7.2% of the sample, which has hundreds of thousands of clones, roughly 76% seen once. The CDR3 runs 16 residues. Germline V CDR1 and CDR2: LGHNA, YSLEER. V lost 2 bases and J lost 12; bases outside the gene matches: 10. What was sequenced was peripheral blood. V is TRBV4-3 and J is TRBJ2-1, with 13 bases fitting TRBD2. The source is a woman older than 75 with COVID-19, enrolled during active disease. The DNA for the CDR3 is TGCGCCAGCAGCCAATCCGGACTAGCGGGAGTTAACGGGCAGTTCTTC. It is translated as CASSQSGLAGVNGQFF.